The entry below describes one T cell receptor beta chain. Antigen: not known. Germline V gene data show CDR1 as LNHDA and CDR2 as SQIVND (reference sequence). The CDR3 totals 14 residues. Trimming left V 5 bases short and J 4 bases short, with 11 bases between. Systemic immunosuppression or autoimmune disease history was grounds to exclude patients. Blood specimens came from baseline, cycle 4 day 1, and cycle 7 day 1. The assay was immunoSEQ multiplex PCR, and TCRdb's table has in-frame clones only and misses some. The sample carries around 80,000 clones, around nine tenths recorded once. These data are taken from a study of OX40 agonist ivuxolimab in advanced cancers. Study overall: Every 2 weeks, patients got intravenous ivuxolimab at one of six dose levels (0.01-10 mg/kg). The study, taken as a whole, reports: Expanded clones belonging to CD8+ T cells outnumbered, on average, those of CD4+.

V gene TRBV19 combines with J gene TRBJ2-2; a possible D gene is TRBD2 (7 bases). The clonotype originates from an adult with an advanced solid tumor such as melanoma, head and neck, liver or kidney cancer. Here the sequenced sample was CD4+ or CD8+ T cells sorted from blood, taken in a trial of the OX40 agonist ivuxolimab. This CDR3 is CASSYREGTGELFF. The DNA for the CDR3 is TGTGCCAGTAGTTACAGGGAGGGCACCGGGGAGCTGTTTTTT. Full variable domain (missing parts from reference TRBV19 and TRBJ2-2): DGGITQSPKYLFRKEGQNVTLSCEQNLNHDAMYWYRQDPGQGLRLIYYSQIVNDFQKGDIAEGYSVSREKKESFPLTVTSAQKNPTAFYLCASSYREGTGELFFGEGSRLTVL.